This T cell receptor (beta chain) was recovered during a study of blood T cell repertoires in COVID-19. Overall study context: The origin of the acute and convalescent COVID-19 samples was the United States, Italy and Spain. Nucleic acid was either cDNA or gDNA, and it came from T cells, B-cell-depleted T cells, or PBMCs.

V was trimmed by 2 bases and J by 0 bases, leaving 8 bases between them. Germline values: CDR1 MNHEY, CDR2 SVGEGT. This CDR3 is built from 14 residues. Original processing notes: Using reference gene primer amplification, nucleated cell counts were estimated. The data were produced by immunoSEQ multiplex PCR, yet TCRdb's version contains in-frame clones alone and is incomplete. V and J calls and clone size follow that table, whereas D and trimming were derived from the DNA. The table records 280,000 or so clones, 83% of them present only once. This chain uses TRBV6-2 or TRBV6-3 with TRBJ2-7; the D is unclear. This receptor was identified in a woman between 45 and 60 years old who had recovered from COVID-19. Specimen: peripheral blood. CDR3 nucleotides: TGTGCCAGCAGTTACGGGCAAAACTCCTACGAGCAGTACTTC. Protein product: CASSYGQNSYEQYF.